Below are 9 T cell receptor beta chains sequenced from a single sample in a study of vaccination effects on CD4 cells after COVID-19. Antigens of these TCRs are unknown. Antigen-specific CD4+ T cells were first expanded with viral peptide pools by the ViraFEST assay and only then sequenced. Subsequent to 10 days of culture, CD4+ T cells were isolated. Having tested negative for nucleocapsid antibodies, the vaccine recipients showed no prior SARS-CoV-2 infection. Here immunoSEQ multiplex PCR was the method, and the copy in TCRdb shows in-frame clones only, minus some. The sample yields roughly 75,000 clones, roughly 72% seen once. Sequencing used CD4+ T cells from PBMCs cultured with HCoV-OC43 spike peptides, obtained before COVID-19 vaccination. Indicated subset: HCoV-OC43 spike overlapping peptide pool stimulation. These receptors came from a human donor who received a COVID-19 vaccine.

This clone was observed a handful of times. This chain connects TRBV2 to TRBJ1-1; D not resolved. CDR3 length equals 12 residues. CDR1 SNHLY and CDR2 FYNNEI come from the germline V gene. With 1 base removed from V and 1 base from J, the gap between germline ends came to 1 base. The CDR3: CASSEGNTEAFF. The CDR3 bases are TGTGCCAGCAGTGAAGGGAACACTGAAGCTTTCTTT. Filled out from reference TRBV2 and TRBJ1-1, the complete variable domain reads EPEVTQTPSHQVTQMGQEVILRCVPISNHLYFYWYRQILGQKVEFLVSFYNNEISEKSEIFDDQFSVERPDGSNFTLKIRSTKLEDSAMYFCASSEGNTEAFFGQGTRLTVV.

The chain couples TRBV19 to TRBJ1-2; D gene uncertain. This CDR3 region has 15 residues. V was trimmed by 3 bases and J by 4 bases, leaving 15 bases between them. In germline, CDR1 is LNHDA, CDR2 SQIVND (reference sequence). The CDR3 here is CASSIGDVMLYGYTF. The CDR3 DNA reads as TGTGCCAGTAGTATTGGCGACGTCATGCTCTATGGCTACACCTTC.

Here the CDR3 DNA reads TGCGCCAGCAGCTATCTATCGGCCGGACTAGCGAGATACACAGATACGCAGTATTTT. This gives the protein CASSYLSAGLARYTDTQYF. V usage is TRBV5-1 and J usage is TRBJ2-3; TRBD2 agrees at 9 bases. V gave up 3 bases and J gave up 2 bases; unmatched junction bases: 16. CDR1 and CDR2 from the germline V gene are SGHRS and YFSETQ. The CDR3 contains 19 residues. The full variable domain, rest sourced from reference TRBV5-1 and TRBJ2-3, is KAGVTQTPRYLIKTRGQQVTLSCSPISGHRSVSWYQQTPGQGLQFLFEYFSETQRNKGNFPGRFSGRQFSNSRSEMNVSTLELGDSALYLCASSYLSAGLARYTDTQYFGPGTRLTVL.

DNA of the CDR3: TGCGCCAGCAGTGAATCGGGGGGGGCTCCCTACAATGAGCAGTTCTTC. It translates to CASSESGGAPYNEQFF. The genes are TRBV10-2 and TRBJ2-1; TRBD2 agrees at 8 bases. Per germline, CDR1 WSHSY and CDR2 SAAADI. The CDR3 is 16 residues long. Trimming cost V 3 bases and J 2 bases; bases outside gene matches: 6.

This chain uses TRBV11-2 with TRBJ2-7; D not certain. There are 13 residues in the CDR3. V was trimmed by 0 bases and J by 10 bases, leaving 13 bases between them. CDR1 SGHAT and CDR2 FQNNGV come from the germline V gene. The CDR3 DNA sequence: TGTGCCAGCAGCTTAGATCGAGACCTCCGCCAGTACGTC. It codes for CASSLDRDLRQYV.

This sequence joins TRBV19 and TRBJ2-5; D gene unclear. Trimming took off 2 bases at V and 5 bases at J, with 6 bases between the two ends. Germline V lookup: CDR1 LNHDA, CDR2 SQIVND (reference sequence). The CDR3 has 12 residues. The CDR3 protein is CASSISGETQYF. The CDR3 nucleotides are TGTGCCAGTAGTATATCCGGGGAGACCCAGTACTTC. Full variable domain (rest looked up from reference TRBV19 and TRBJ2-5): DGGITQSPKYLFRKEGQNVTLSCEQNLNHDAMYWYRQDPGQGLRLIYYSQIVNDFQKGDIAEGYSVSREKKESFPLTVTSAQKNPTAFYLCASSISGETQYFGPGTRLLVL.

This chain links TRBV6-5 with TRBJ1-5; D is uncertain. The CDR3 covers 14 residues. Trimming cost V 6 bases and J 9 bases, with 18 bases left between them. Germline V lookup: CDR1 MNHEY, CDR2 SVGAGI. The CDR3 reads CASSPTGSMTPQHF. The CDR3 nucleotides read TGTGCCAGCAGCCCCACGGGTTCTATGACGCCCCAGCATTTT.

CDR3 nucleotide sequence: TGCGCCAGCAGCTTGGAAGTTAGCGGGGGCCGAAGCACCGGGGAGCTGTTTTTT. Translation gives CASSLEVSGGRSTGELFF. The chain links TRBV5-1 to TRBJ2-2; TRBD2 agrees at 9 bases. From germline, CDR1 is SGHRS and CDR2 YFSETQ. This CDR3 has 18 residues. V shed 0 bases, J shed 4 bases, and the junction held 10 bases outside the gene matches.

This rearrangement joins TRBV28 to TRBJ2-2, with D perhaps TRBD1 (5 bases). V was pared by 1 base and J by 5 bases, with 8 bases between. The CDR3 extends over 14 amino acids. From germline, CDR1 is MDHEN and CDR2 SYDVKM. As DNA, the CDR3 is TGTGCCAGCAGTTTATCGGCAGGGACCGGGGAGCTGTTTTTT. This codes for CASSLSAGTGELFF. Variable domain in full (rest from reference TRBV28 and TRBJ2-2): DVKVTQSSRYLVKRTGEKVFLECVQDMDHENMFWYRQDPGLGLRLIYFSYDVKMKEKGDIPEGYSVSREKKERFSLILESASTNQTSMYLCASSLSAGTGELFFGEGSRLTVL.